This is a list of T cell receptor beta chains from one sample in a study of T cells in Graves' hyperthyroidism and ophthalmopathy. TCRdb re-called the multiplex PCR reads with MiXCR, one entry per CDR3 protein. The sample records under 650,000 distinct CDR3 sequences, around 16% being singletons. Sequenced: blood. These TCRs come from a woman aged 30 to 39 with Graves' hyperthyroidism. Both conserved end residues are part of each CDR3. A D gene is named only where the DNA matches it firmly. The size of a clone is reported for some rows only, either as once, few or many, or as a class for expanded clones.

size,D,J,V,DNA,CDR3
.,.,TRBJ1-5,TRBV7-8,TGTGCCAGCAGCTTCGCAGGGAGCAAGCCCCAGCATTTT,CASSFAGSKPQHF
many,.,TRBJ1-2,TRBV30,TGTGCCTGGAGATCGGAAAGGGGGTACTATGGCTACACCTTC,CAWRSERGYYGYTF
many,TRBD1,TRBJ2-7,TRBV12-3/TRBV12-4,TGTGCCAGCAGTGGGACAGGGCCCACCCACGAGCAGTACTTC,CASSGTGPTHEQYF
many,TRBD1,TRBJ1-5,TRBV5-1,TGCGCCAGCAGCCCAGGGACAGGTACTCAGCCCCAGCATTTT,CASSPGTGTQPQHF
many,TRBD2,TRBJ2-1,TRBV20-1,TGCAGTGCTAGAGGGAAGCGGGAGACTTCCTACAATGAGCAGTTCTTC,CSARGKRETSYNEQFF
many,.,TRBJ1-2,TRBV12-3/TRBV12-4,TGTGCCAGCAGTTTTGGGGGCGGTTTGACCTATGGCTACACCTTC,CASSFGGGLTYGYTF
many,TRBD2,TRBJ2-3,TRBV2,TGTGCCAGCAGAAGCGGGAGGGCCCCCACAGATACGCAGTATTTT,CASRSGRAPTDTQYF
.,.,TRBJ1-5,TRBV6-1,TGTGCCAGCAGCTTAGACTTCAGTCAGCCCCAGCATTTT,CASSLDFSQPQHF
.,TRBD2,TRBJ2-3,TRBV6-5,TGTGCCAGCAGTTACTCGATGTGGCGGGAGATCACAGATACGCAGTATTTT,CASSYSMWREITDTQYF
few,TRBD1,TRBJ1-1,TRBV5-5,TGTGCCAGCAGCTTGGTTCGGACAGGGAATATGATCACTGAAGCTTTCTTT,CASSLVRTGNMITEAFF
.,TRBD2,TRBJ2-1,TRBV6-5,TGTGCCAGCAGTTCAAGGACTAGCGGGTCCTTATTCCTCTCCTACAATGAGCAGTTCTTC,CASSSRTSGSLFLSYNEQFF